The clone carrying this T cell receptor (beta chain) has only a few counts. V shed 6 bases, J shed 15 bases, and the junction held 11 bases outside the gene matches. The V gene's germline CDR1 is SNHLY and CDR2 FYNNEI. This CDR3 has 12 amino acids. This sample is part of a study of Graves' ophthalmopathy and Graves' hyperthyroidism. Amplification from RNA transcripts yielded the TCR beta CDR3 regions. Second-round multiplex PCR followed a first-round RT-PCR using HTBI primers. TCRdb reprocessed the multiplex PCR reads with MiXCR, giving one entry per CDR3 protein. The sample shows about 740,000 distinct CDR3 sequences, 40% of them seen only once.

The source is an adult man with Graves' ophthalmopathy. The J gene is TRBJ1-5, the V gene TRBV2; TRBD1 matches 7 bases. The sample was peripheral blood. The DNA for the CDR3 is TGTGCCAGCAGCCTGGACAGGCTCGGGCGGCATTTT. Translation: CASSLDRLGRHF.